The following is a T cell receptor beta chain sequence with its context. What it binds is unknown. This CDR3 spans 12 amino acids. The germline V gene encodes CDR1 DFQATT and CDR2 SNEGSKA (reference sequence). V shed 6 bases and J 4 bases; nucleotides not matched to a gene: 5. The data were obtained in a study of T cells after yellow fever vaccination. Conversion of TCR transcripts into cDNA relied on 5'RACE template switching, which added a universal primer site and UMIs. TCRdb ran MiXCR on the 5' RACE reads and lists one entry per CDR3 protein. The sample consists of 400,000 or so distinct CDR3 sequences, around a tenth of them appearing once. Findings and caveats of the study: FACS-sorted repertoires could harbor abundant contaminating bulk-population clonotypes. Most clones from primary vaccination were detected again post-booster (just over 95% CD4, about 88% CD8). A faster peak, day 5 versus 15, was reached by the weaker secondary response.

V is TRBV20-1 and J is TRBJ1-2; 7 nucleotides agree with TRBD1. The input for sequencing was PBMCs, taken on the day of the first yellow fever vaccination. This TCR was sampled from a man in his late teens or twenties who received the YFV17D yellow fever vaccine. CDR3 sequence (DNA): TGCAGTGCGACCAGGGGGTCCTATGGCTACACCTTC. Translated, it gives CSATRGSYGYTF.